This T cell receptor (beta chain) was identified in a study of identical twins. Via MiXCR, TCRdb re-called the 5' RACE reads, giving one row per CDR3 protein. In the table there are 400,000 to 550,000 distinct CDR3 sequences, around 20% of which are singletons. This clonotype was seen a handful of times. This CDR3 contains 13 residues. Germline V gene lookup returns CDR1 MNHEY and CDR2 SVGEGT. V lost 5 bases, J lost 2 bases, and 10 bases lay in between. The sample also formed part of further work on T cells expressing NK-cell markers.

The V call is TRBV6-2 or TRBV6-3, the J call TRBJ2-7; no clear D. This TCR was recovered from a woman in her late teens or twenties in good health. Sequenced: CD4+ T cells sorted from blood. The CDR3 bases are TGTGCCAGCAGTCCGACGGCAACCTACGAGCAGTACTTC. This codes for CASSPTATYEQYF.